This T cell receptor (beta chain) appears in the sequencing data of a study of control samples from healthy donors and cancer patients. Germline values: CDR1 MNHEY, CDR2 SMNVEV (reference sequence). CDR3 length equals 16 residues. The ends lost 3 bases at V and 10 bases at J; junction bases unmatched: 12. Sequencing used immunoSEQ multiplex PCR; TCRdb keeps in-frame clones, though not all of them. The table includes about 150,000 clones, 85% to 90% detected once. The sample taken for sequencing was blood. This chain links TRBV27 with TRBJ2-3; 11 nucleotides match TRBD2. The receptor was isolated from a man between 18 and 35 years old in good health. CDR3 nucleotide sequence: TGTGCCAGCAGTTTTATAGCGGGGGGGCTCGGGGTCGCGCAGTATTTT. Translating it yields CASSFIAGGLGVAQYF.